Below, 8 T cell receptor beta chains from the same sample are listed, as sequenced in a study of blood T cell repertoires in COVID-19. Clones were sequenced by immunoSEQ multiplex PCR, and TCRdb holds only the in-frame ones, with some missing. This sample yields 170,000 or so clones, of which just over 85% are seen a single time; roughly 9% belongs to the top ten. Material: PBMCs or T cells enriched from blood (not recorded which). All receptors come from a woman under 30 who had recovered from COVID-19.

V usage is TRBV7-9 and J usage is TRBJ2-7; TRBD2 aligns across 15 bases. Trimming at V came to 4 bases and at J to 2 bases, leaving 12 bases not matched to a gene. Per the germline V gene, CDR1 is SEHNR and CDR2 is FQNEAQ (reference sequence). The CDR3 loop spans 19 amino acids. CDR3 residues: CASSWEGGTSGGHTYEQYF. CDR3 coding DNA: TGTGCCAGCAGCTGGGAAGGCGGGACTAGCGGGGGGCACACCTACGAGCAGTACTTC.

The rearrangement uses TRBV19 and TRBJ1-5; 8 bases map to TRBD1. The CDR3 covers 21 residues. The germline V gene has CDR1 LNHDA and CDR2 SQIVND (reference sequence). The ends lost 0 bases at V and 4 bases at J; junction bases unmatched: 20. The CDR3, as DNA: TGTGCCAGTAGTATAGATCTATGGACAGGGAGAGGTTTAAACGGAAATCAGCCCCAGCATTTT. Encoded protein: CASSIDLWTGRGLNGNQPQHF.

This chain uses TRBV3-1 (or the pseudogene TRBV3-2) with TRBJ1-2, with 9 bases aligning to TRBD1. Per germline, CDR1 LGHDT and CDR2 YNNKEL (reference sequence). Germline trimming cut 1 base from V and 8 bases from J; bases unmatched to any gene: 11. This CDR3 spans 16 amino acids. Here the CDR3 DNA reads TGTGCCAGCAGCCAAGTCCAAACCGGGACAGGGTACGGCTACACCTTC. Translating gives CASSQVQTGTGYGYTF.

The chain combines TRBV19 with TRBJ2-7; 7 bases fit TRBD2. CDR1 is LNHDA, CDR2 SQIVND, per germline (reference sequence). This CDR3 has 11 amino acids. J gave up 6 bases and V 8 bases, and 4 bases lay outside the gene matches. The CDR3, as DNA: TGTGCCAGTGGGGAGGGGTCCGAGCAGTACTTC. Translated, it gives CASGEGSEQYF.

This chain joins TRBV28 and TRBJ2-1; D ambiguous. V was cut by 5 bases and J by 10 bases, with 12 bases left in between. CDR3 length equals 12 residues. Germline V gives CDR1 MDHEN, CDR2 SYDVKM. Here the CDR3 DNA reads TGTGCCAGCAGTCCCGGGTTCGGGGAGCAGTTCTTC. Translation gives CASSPGFGEQFF.

This sequence joins TRBV28 and TRBJ2-1, with D tentatively TRBD2 (6 bases). The CDR3 extends over 19 amino acids. The V gene's germline CDR1 is MDHEN and CDR2 SYDVKM. Trimming removed 4 bases from V and 5 bases from J, with 27 bases in between. The CDR3 here is CASSYPSGSGPLGNNEQFF. Written as DNA, the CDR3 is TGTGCCAGCAGTTACCCAAGCGGGTCCGGACCTCTCGGAAACAATGAGCAGTTCTTC.

The CDR3 region is CASSFLGQANTGELFF. The CDR3 nucleotides read TGTGCCAGCAGTTTTTTGGGACAGGCGAACACCGGGGAGCTGTTTTTT. The chain employs TRBV28 and TRBJ2-2; 8 bases are a match to TRBD1. The CDR3 loop spans 16 amino acids. The germline V gene encodes CDR1 MDHEN and CDR2 SYDVKM. V was pared by 3 bases and J by 0 bases, with 3 bases of the junction left unmatched.

V usage is TRBV18 and J usage is TRBJ2-7, with 7 positions matching TRBD1. This CDR3 spans 14 amino acids. The J segment lost 5 bases and the V segment lost 5 bases, leaving 9 bases of the junction unmatched. Germline values: CDR1 KGHSH, CDR2 LQKENI. The CDR3, as DNA: TGTGCCAGCTCAATCGGGACAGATCGGGACGAGCAGTACTTC. Translating it yields CASSIGTDRDEQYF.